This T cell receptor beta chain was profiled in a study of CD8 T cells in Susac syndrome. Age- and sex-matched healthy donors served as the control group. An input of about 0.45 to 1 ug of RNA was subjected to reverse transcription using random hexamers. The method of amplification for TCR beta CDR3 was immunoSEQ multiplex PCR, covering 54 Vbeta and 13 Jbeta. Each CDR3 protein gets one entry after TCRdb re-called the immunoSEQ multiplex PCR reads with MiXCR. The profile covers roughly 120,000 distinct CDR3 sequences, with roughly 94% appearing a single time and 0.095% to 0.1% taken by the ten largest. Findings and caveats of the study: The study admitted that it had a relatively small number of individuals in its TCR sequencing and HLA analysis.

Of note for this clonotype: Its antigen is currently unknown.

CDR3 length equals 15 residues. Trimming removed 6 bases at V and 2 bases at J, with 15 bases between. The V gene's germline CDR1 is SGHAT and CDR2 FQNNGV. The rearrangement joins TRBV11-2 to TRBJ2-3, with D uncertain. Input material: CD4+ T cells from PBMCs. This clonotype originated in a human donor in good health. The DNA for the CDR3 is TGTGCCAGCAGAGGTAACAGACGCAACACAGATACGCAGTATTTT. This gives the protein CASRGNRRNTDTQYF.